The entry below gives a single T cell receptor beta chain sequence along with its context. The sample originates from a study of T cell changes during pregnancy in multiple sclerosis. Trimming took 2 bases from V and 4 from J, leaving 9 bases between them. Per germline, CDR1 GTSNPN and CDR2 SVGIG (reference sequence). CDR3 length equals 13 residues. The data were produced by immunoSEQ multiplex PCR, yet TCRdb's version contains in-frame clones alone and is incomplete. The data contain around 48,000 clones, approximately 92% of them singletons. This receptor was taken from a female donor in good health, enrolled as a control in a pregnancy study. The starting material was CD4+ T cells from peripheral blood mononuclear cells, obtained in the second trimester of pregnancy. The V gene is TRBV30, the J gene TRBJ2-1; a weak D match, TRBD1 (5 bases). In DNA form, the CDR3 reads TGTGCCTGGAGTCCAGACAGATACAATGAGCAGTTCTTC. Translating gives CAWSPDRYNEQFF.